These 20 T cell receptor beta chains share one sample of origin, sequenced in a study of blood T cells in healthy people across ages. Together with a sample-barcoded 5' primer, a J-beta primer mix was included in a second PCR lasting about 6 to 11 cycles. TCRdb called the 5' RACE reads again in MiXCR, with one record for every CDR3 protein. The table lists over 950,000 distinct CDR3 sequences, around two fifths of them singletons. Sequenced material: blood. These receptors all stem from a young man in good health.

J is TRBJ2-1 and V is TRBV28, with no clear D. CDR3 length equals 12 residues. V was clipped by 6 bases and J by 4 bases, with 7 bases between them. CDR1 is MDHEN, CDR2 SYDVKM, per germline. The CDR3 nucleotides read TGTGCCAGCAGGTTGGCATACAATGAGCAGTTCTTC. Residues: CASRLAYNEQFF.

This rearrangement joins TRBV30 to TRBJ2-1, with D possibly being TRBD2 (5 bases). The CDR3 length is 14 residues. Germline CDR1 and CDR2: GTSNPN and SVGIG (reference sequence). Deletions cut 3 bases from V and 3 bases from J, with 12 bases between. The CDR3 protein is CAWSLERNYNEQFF. The CDR3 DNA is TGTGCCTGGAGCCTAGAGCGGAACTACAATGAGCAGTTCTTC.

The rearrangement links TRBV7-2 to TRBJ1-4; the D is unclear. The CDR3 sequence is 14 residues long. Trimming stripped 7 bases from V and 5 bases from J, with 14 bases between. Germline CDR1 SGHTA, CDR2 FQGNSA. CDR3 in amino acids: CASTLDGENEKLFF. The CDR3 DNA sequence: TGTGCCAGCACCTTGGACGGGGAAAATGAAAAACTGTTTTTT.

The chain is built from TRBV30 and TRBJ2-1; D might be TRBD2 (6 bases). V lost 3 bases, J lost 6 bases, and 12 bases lay in between. There are 13 residues in the CDR3. The germline CDR1 and CDR2 sequences are GTSNPN and SVGIG (reference sequence). The CDR3 loop is CAWRDYGGNEQFF. CDR3 DNA: TGTGCCTGGAGGGACTATGGGGGCAATGAGCAGTTCTTC.

The chain combines TRBV7-8 with TRBJ1-2; maybe TRBD1 (5 bases). V lost 1 base and J 4 bases, leaving 13 bases between the germline ends. Germline CDR1 SGHVS, CDR2 FQNEAQ. This CDR3 has 15 amino acids. The CDR3 bases are TGTGCCAGCAGCTTAGGCATGTTGGGGGTCTATGGCTACACCTTC. It specifies CASSLGMLGVYGYTF.

The chain couples TRBV7-9 to TRBJ2-7, with 11 bases identical to TRBD1. The CDR3 contains 16 residues. J gave up 7 bases and V 4 bases, and 12 bases lay outside the gene matches. Per the germline V gene, CDR1 is SEHNR and CDR2 is FQNEAQ (reference sequence). The CDR3 sequence is CASSSPDGQGAKEQYF. The CDR3 DNA reads TGTGCCAGCAGCTCCCCCGACGGACAGGGGGCGAAGGAGCAGTACTTC.

This clonotype occurred a few times. This chain links TRBV10-3 with TRBJ1-2; 10 bases fit TRBD1. The CDR3 has 14 residues. Trimming took 2 bases from V and 5 from J; bases not matched to a gene: 2. Looked up from germline, CDR1 is ENHRY and CDR2 is SYGVKD. The CDR3 sequence is CAISEAGQGYGYTF. For the CDR3, the DNA is TGTGCCATCAGTGAGGCGGGACAGGGGTATGGCTACACCTTC.

This CDR3 is CASRRHDREGGYTF. The CDR3 nucleotides read TGTGCCAGCAGGCGTCATGACAGGGAAGGTGGCTACACCTTC. V is TRBV6-6 and J is TRBJ1-2, with 7 bases lining up with TRBD1. The CDR3 runs 14 residues. V dropped 6 bases and J dropped 7; count of bases not matched to a gene: 11. The germline CDR1 and CDR2 sequences are MNHNY and SVGAGI (reference sequence).

The sample holds a few counts of this clonotype. V gene TRBV6-6 combines with J gene TRBJ2-3; D remains ambiguous. Germline V gene lookup returns CDR1 MNHNY and CDR2 SVGAGI (reference sequence). V was cut by 8 bases and J by 0 bases, with 12 bases left in between. This CDR3 spans 14 amino acids. This CDR3 is CASEVGHSTDTQYF. CDR3 in DNA: TGTGCCAGCGAAGTAGGGCATAGCACAGATACGCAGTATTTT.

In its sample, this clonotype was seen a few times. This chain connects TRBV7-2 to TRBJ2-1; TRBD2 matches 8 bases. The junction had 8 bases not matched to a gene; V was cut back by 2 bases and J by 8 bases. The CDR3 sequence is 15 residues long. Germline CDR1 and CDR2: SGHTA and FQGNSA. The CDR3 sequence: CASSLRGGAQYEQFF. The CDR3 bases are TGTGCCAGCAGCTTACGGGGGGGGGCCCAATATGAGCAGTTCTTC. Variable domain in full (rest from reference TRBV7-2 and TRBJ2-1): GAGVSQSPSNKVTEKGKDVELRCDPISGHTALYWYRQSLGQGLEFLIYFQGNSAPDKSGLPSDRFSAERTGGSVSTLTIQRTQQEDSAVYLCASSLRGGAQYEQFFGPGTRLTVL.

This clonotype was seen more than once but under ten times. V usage is TRBV20-1 and J usage is TRBJ1-6; D is ambiguous. The CDR3 is made up of 16 amino acids. Germline V gene lookup returns CDR1 DFQATT and CDR2 SNEGSKA (reference sequence). The V and J ends lost 0 bases and 2 bases respectively, with 11 bases between them. The CDR3 bases are TGCAGTGCTAGAGATGGAGGCAGTACCTATAATTCACCCCTCCACTTT. It yields the protein CSARDGGSTYNSPLHF.

This sequence joins TRBV12-3 or TRBV12-4 and TRBJ2-1; 9 bases match TRBD1. The J segment lost 3 bases and the V segment lost 7 bases, leaving 10 bases of the junction unmatched. CDR3 length: 16 amino acids. The DNA of the CDR3 is TGTGCCAGCATCCCAGGGGCGACAGGGGGCTACAATGAGCAGTTCTTC. Residues: CASIPGATGGYNEQFF.

This clonotype was counted between two and nine times. The chain links TRBV20-1 to TRBJ2-3, with D unclear. The CDR3 loop spans 14 amino acids. Trimming took 4 bases from V and 0 from J, leaving 11 bases between them. Germline loops: CDR1 DFQATT, CDR2 SNEGSKA (reference sequence). This CDR3 reads CSAKRSSSTDTQYF. CDR3 nucleotides: TGCAGTGCTAAGCGCAGCTCTAGCACAGATACGCAGTATTTT.

This clonotype was seen a few times. This chain connects TRBV20-1 to TRBJ2-5; a weak D match, TRBD2 (7 bases). The germline V and J ends were trimmed by 0 bases and 2 bases, with 22 bases remaining between them. Germline values: CDR1 DFQATT, CDR2 SNEGSKA (reference sequence). This CDR3 contains 18 residues. The CDR3 sequence is CSARDSSAGAPWQETQYF. CDR3 in DNA: TGCAGTGCTAGAGATTCCTCTGCGGGGGCCCCTTGGCAAGAGACCCAGTACTTC.

This clonotype was counted between two and nine times. The chain recombines TRBV28 with TRBJ1-2; the D gene is possibly TRBD1 (5 bases). The CDR3 sequence is 13 residues long. Trimming took off 8 bases at V and 7 bases at J, with 17 bases between the two ends. Germline CDR1 is MDHEN and CDR2 is SYDVKM. CDR3 sequence reads: CASETRARVGYTF. CDR3 DNA: TGTGCCAGCGAGACCCGGGCCAGGGTTGGCTACACCTTC.

This clonotype was picked up many times. This rearrangement joins TRBV11-2 to TRBJ2-7; D not resolved. CDR1 SGHAT and CDR2 FQNNGV come from the germline V gene. The CDR3 sequence is 13 residues long. V dropped 5 bases and J dropped 0 bases, with 8 bases sitting between them. CDR3 coding DNA: TGTGCCAGCAGCCTCGGATACTCCTACGAGCAGTACTTC. Its protein is CASSLGYSYEQYF. The full variable domain, in which reference TRBV11-2 and TRBJ2-7 provide the parts outside the CDR3, is EAGVAQSPRYKIIEKRQSVAFWCNPISGHATLYWYQQILGQGPKLLIQFQNNGVVDDSQLPKDRFSAERLKGVDSTLKIQPAKLEDSAVYLCASSLGYSYEQYFGPGTRLTVT.

This clonotype has a handful of counts. The chain combines TRBV28 with TRBJ1-2; no firm D call. This CDR3 has 17 residues. Deletions cut 1 base from V and 2 bases from J, with 17 bases between. Germline V gene lookup returns CDR1 MDHEN and CDR2 SYDVKM. The CDR3 nucleotides read TGTGCCAGCAGTTTATCGCGGGCGGAAGCTCAAAACTATGGCTACACCTTC. Protein sequence: CASSLSRAEAQNYGYTF.

Remarks on this clonotype: A single base separates this from a much larger clone, so it may be a read error. Here the CDR3 reads CASFRTRGYIQFF. As DNA, the CDR3 is TGTGCCAGCTTTAGGACTAGAGGCTACATTCAGTTCTTC. The V gene is TRBV6-9, the J gene TRBJ2-1; 7 bases align to TRBD2. V lost 8 bases to trimming and J lost 13 bases; unmatched junction nucleotides: 14. Germline V gene data show CDR1 as MNHGY and CDR2 as SVAAGI. This CDR3 contains 13 residues.

The rearrangement uses TRBV7-2 and TRBJ2-1; unclear D gene. V lost 4 bases, J lost 0 bases, and 10 bases lay in between. Looked up from germline, CDR1 is SGHTA and CDR2 is FQGNSA. This CDR3 spans 15 amino acids. The CDR3 region is CASSSGQVSYNEQFF. The DNA for the CDR3 is TGTGCCAGCAGCTCGGGCCAGGTCTCCTACAATGAGCAGTTCTTC.

For this clonotype: The junction and the germline gene differ at one end; a read error may be behind it. The chain recombines TRBV5-1 with TRBJ2-3, with D perhaps TRBD1 (7 bases). The CDR3 runs 16 residues. CDR1 is SGHRS and CDR2 is YFSETQ in the germline V gene. The CDR3 loop is CASNLAVGGQTDTQYF. Written as DNA, the CDR3 is TGCGCCAGCAACTTGGCAGTGGGGGGACAGACAGATACGCAGTATTTT.